This T cell receptor beta chain was observed in a study of PD-1 blockade in mismatch repair-deficient tumors. Study as a whole: Enrolled about 2013-2016, patients had progressing, pretreated mismatch repair-deficient cancers of over nine types.

A few pembrolizumab responders had their TCRs sequenced. The CDR3 is made up of 15 amino acids. From germline, CDR1 is SEHNR and CDR2 FQNEAQ (reference sequence). The ends were cut back, 2 bases at V and 5 bases at J, with 13 bases in the middle. Measured with immunoSEQ multiplex PCR; TCRdb has only the in-frame clones, and not every one. In the table there are more than 40,000 clones, 78% of which are singletons. The chain has TRBV7-9 and TRBJ2-1; D tentatively reads TRBD1 or TRBD2 (6 bases each). The clonotype comes from an adult with mismatch repair-deficient cancer. The sample was peripheral blood, taken 4 weeks after starting pembrolizumab. Here the CDR3 DNA reads TGTGCCAGCAGCTTAAGGTGGAGGGGGGACAATGAGCAGTTCTTC. It specifies CASSLRWRGDNEQFF.